This T cell receptor (beta chain) appears in the sequencing data of a study of blood T cell repertoires in COVID-19. On the study more broadly: Material from acute and convalescent COVID-19 was sourced from the United States, Italy and Spain. T cells, B-cell-depleted T cells, or PBMCs provided the cDNA or gDNA that served as material.

Under the authors' procedure: The authors estimated nucleated cell counts from reference gene primer amplification. Some clones are missing from TCRdb's copy, which holds only in-frame ones; the method was immunoSEQ multiplex PCR. V and J calls and clone size are given by that table; D and trimming were obtained from the DNA. Among roughly 80,000 clones listed, roughly nine tenths were seen once. Looked up from germline, CDR1 is SGHNT and CDR2 is YYREEE (reference sequence). With V trimmed by 3 bases and J by 6 bases, 9 bases remained unmatched. The CDR3 has 15 residues. The chain has TRBV5-4 and TRBJ1-2; 9 bases are shared with TRBD1. The TCR sequence derives from a man older than 75 in a cohort sampled during active COVID-19. The sample taken for sequencing was peripheral blood. CDR3 coding DNA: TGTGCCAGCAGCTCCTTCAAACAGGGGGCGGATGGCTACACCTTC. It translates to CASSSFKQGADGYTF.